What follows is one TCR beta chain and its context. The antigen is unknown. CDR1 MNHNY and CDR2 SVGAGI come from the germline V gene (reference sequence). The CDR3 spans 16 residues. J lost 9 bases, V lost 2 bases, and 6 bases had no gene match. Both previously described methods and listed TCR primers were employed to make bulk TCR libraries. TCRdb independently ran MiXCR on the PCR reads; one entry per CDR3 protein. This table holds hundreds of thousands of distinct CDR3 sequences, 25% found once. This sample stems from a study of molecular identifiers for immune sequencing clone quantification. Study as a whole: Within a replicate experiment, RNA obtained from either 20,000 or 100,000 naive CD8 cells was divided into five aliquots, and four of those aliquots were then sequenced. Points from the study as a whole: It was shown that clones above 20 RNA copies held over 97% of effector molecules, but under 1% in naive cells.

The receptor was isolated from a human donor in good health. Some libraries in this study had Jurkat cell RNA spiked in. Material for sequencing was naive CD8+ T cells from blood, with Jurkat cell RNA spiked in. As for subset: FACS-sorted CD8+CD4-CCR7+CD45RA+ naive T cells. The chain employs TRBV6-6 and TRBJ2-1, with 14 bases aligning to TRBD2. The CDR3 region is CASSYRQGLAGVEQFF. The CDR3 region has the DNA TGTGCCAGCAGTTACCGGCAGGGACTAGCGGGAGTTGAGCAGTTCTTC.